This T cell receptor (beta chain) was identified in a study of beta chain features in type 1 diabetes. Findings of the study overall: The naive, central memory and Treg TCRB repertoires of patients appeared to be more similar to one another than those of healthy donors.

CD4+ naive, central memory, regulatory and stem cell-like memory subsets were isolated by sorting on CD45RO/CCR7/CD25/CD127/CD95/CD27. There are a few counts of this clone. What it binds is not known. CDR3 size: 15 residues. The germline CDR1 and CDR2 sequences are SGHTA and FQGNSA. J lost 1 base, V lost 5 bases, and 6 bases had no gene match. Expressed TCRB transcripts got sequenced, as all isolated RNA was reverse transcribed. The table came from immunoSEQ multiplex PCR; TCRdb's copy has only in-frame clones and leaves some out. The sample gives 450,000 to 600,000 clones, 25% to 35% of which show up once; around 0.065% is in the top ten.

The clonotype was recovered from a man aged 18 to 30 in good health. The rearrangement joins TRBV7-2 to TRBJ2-5; 8 bases are shared with TRBD2. Sequenced input: naive CD4+ T cells from blood. The CDR3 nucleotides are TGTGCCAGCAGCCCCCAGGGACTAGTCCAAGAGACCCAGTACTTC. It translates to CASSPQGLVQETQYF.